A single sample gave rise to the 3 T cell receptor beta chains below, sequenced in a study of long-term antiretroviral therapy in people with HIV (dated by TCRdb to between 2021 and 2022). The immunoSEQ hsTCRB v3.0 assay was used at survey level resolution to sequence the TRB variable region. TCRdb's version of the immuneACCESS table is confined to in-frame rearrangements and falls short of the full clone set. An unresolved V gene accounts for under half of the shortfall where checked; the remainder is of unknown origin. Within this sample are around 6,500 clones, with 65% to 75% of them counted one time only. The ten biggest clones cover around 6.9% of the sample. The source material was unsorted PBMCs, sampled 0.1 years before starting antiretroviral therapy. These receptors all stem from a man younger than 35 with HIV.

V usage is TRBV5-6 and J usage is TRBJ2-5; 8 bases line up with TRBD2. The J call is in doubt because the DNA end fits TRBJ2-7 better. This CDR3 has 18 amino acids. CDR1 SGHDT and CDR2 YYEEEE come from the germline V gene. The CDR3: CASSFISAGGPLSYEQYF. Written as DNA, the CDR3 is TGTGCCAGCAGCTTCATTAGCGCGGGGGGCCCCCTCTCCTACGAGCAGTACTTC.

In this sample, this clone turned up once. The CDR3 nucleotides are TGTGCCAGCAGCTTAGCGGGGGCCACGAACACCGGGGAGCTGTTTTTT. Translating it yields CASSLAGATNTGELFF. The V call is TRBV27, the J call TRBJ2-2, with TRBD2 matching 9 bases. V was pared by 6 bases and J by 0 bases, with 5 bases of the junction left unmatched. Per germline, CDR1 MNHEY and CDR2 SMNVEV (reference sequence). The CDR3 spans 16 residues.

This clone is medium-sized in the sample. The chain joins TRBV28 to TRBJ1-3; D might be TRBD1 (6 bases). V was cut by 9 bases and J by 7 bases, with 10 bases left in between. CDR1 and CDR2 (germline): MDHEN, SYDVKM. This CDR3 region has 11 residues. CDR3 in DNA: TGTGCCAGTTTCGGGGGCAACACCATATATTTT. Protein: CASFGGNTIYF.